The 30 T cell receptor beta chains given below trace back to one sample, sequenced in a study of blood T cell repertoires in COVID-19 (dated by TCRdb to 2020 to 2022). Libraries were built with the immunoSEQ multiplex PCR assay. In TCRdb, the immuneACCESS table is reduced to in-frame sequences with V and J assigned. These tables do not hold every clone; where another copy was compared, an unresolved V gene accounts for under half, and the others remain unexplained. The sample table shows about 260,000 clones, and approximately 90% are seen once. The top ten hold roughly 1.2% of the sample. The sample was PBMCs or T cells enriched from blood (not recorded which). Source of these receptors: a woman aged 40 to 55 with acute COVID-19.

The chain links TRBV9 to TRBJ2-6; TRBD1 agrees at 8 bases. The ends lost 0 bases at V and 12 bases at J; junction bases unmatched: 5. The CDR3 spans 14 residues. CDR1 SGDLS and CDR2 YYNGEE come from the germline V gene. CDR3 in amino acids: CASSVDWTGSVLTF. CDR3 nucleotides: TGTGCCAGCAGCGTAGATTGGACAGGGAGCGTCCTGACTTTC.

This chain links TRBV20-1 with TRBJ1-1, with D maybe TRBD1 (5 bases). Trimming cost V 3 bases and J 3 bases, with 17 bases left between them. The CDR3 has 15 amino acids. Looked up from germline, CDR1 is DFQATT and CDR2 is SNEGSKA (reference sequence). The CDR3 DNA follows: TGCAGTGCTAGTCCCGTGGGGAGGGACGACACTGAAGCTTTCTTT. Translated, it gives CSASPVGRDDTEAFF.

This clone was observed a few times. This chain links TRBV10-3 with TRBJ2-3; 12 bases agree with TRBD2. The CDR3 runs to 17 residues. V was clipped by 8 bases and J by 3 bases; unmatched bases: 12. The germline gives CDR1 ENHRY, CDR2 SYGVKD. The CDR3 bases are TGTGCCATCTGTGGGGGACTAGCGGGCGGGGGGACAGATACGCAGTATTTT. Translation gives CAICGGLAGGGTDTQYF.

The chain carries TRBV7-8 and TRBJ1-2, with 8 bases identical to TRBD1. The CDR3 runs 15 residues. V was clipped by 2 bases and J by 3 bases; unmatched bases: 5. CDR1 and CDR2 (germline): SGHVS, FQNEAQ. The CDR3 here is CASSLKQGDDYGYTF. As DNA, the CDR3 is TGTGCCAGCAGCTTAAAACAGGGGGATGACTATGGCTACACCTTC.

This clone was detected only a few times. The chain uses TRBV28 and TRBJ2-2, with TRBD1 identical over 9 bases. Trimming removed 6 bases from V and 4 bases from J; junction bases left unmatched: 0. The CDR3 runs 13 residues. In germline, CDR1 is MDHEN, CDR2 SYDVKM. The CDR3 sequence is CASRTGGTGELFF. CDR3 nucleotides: TGTGCCAGCAGGACAGGGGGCACCGGGGAGCTGTTTTTT.

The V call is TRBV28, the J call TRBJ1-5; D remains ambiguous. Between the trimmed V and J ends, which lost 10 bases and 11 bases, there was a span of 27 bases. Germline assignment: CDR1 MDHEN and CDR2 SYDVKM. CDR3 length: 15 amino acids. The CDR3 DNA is TGTGCCATCTCAATAACCGCAAACGCCGGGGATTCCCAGCATTTT. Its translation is CAISITANAGDSQHF.

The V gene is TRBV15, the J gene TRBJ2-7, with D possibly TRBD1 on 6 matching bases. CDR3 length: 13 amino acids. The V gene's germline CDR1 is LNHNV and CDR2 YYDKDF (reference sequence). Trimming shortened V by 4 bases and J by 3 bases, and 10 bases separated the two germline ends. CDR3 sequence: CATSNGQHYEQYF. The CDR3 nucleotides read TGTGCCACCAGCAATGGACAGCACTACGAGCAGTACTTC.

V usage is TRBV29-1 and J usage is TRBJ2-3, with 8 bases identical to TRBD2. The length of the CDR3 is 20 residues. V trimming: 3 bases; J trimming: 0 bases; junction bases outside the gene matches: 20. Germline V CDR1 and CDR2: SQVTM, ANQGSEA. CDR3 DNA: TGCAGCGTTGAGGCGGTTAGAGTGTCTAGCGGGTACCATAGCACAGATACGCAGTATTTT. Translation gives CSVEAVRVSSGYHSTDTQYF.

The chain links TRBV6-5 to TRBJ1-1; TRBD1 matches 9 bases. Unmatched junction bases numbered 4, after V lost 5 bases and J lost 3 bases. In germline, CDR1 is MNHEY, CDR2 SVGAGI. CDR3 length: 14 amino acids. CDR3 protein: CASSRTGVDTEAFF. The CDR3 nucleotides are TGTGCCAGCAGTCGGACAGGGGTTGACACTGAAGCTTTCTTT.

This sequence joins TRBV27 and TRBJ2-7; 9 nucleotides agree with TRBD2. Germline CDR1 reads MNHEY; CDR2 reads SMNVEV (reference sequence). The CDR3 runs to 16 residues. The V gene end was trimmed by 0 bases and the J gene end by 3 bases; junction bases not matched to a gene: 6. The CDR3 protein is CASSLSWAGGNYEQYF. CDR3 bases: TGTGCCAGCAGTTTATCCTGGGCGGGAGGGAACTACGAGCAGTACTTC.

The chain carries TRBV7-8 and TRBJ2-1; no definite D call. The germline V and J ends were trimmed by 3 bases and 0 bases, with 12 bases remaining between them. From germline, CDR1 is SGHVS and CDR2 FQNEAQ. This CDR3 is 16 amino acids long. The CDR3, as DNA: TGTGCCAGCAGCTTGTTAGTAGCCCCCTCCTACAATGAGCAGTTCTTC. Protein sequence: CASSLLVAPSYNEQFF.

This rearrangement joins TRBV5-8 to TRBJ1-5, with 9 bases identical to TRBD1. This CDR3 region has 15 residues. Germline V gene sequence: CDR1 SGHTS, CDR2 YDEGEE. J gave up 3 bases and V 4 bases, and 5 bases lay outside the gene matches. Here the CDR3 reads CASSRQGDYNQPQHF. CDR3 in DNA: TGTGCCAGCAGCCGACAGGGGGACTACAATCAGCCCCAGCATTTT.

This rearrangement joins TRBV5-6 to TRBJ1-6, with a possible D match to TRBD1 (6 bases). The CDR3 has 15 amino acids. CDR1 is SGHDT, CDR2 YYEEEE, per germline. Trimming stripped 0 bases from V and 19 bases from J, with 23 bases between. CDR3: CASSLGFAQQGLMHF. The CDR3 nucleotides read TGTGCCAGCAGCTTGGGATTTGCCCAACAGGGTCTAATGCACTTT.

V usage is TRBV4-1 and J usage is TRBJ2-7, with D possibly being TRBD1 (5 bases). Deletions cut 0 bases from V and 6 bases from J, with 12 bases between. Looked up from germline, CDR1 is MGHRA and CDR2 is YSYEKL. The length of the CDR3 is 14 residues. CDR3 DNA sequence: TGCGCCAGCAGCCAAGAAAGGGCAGGGCGCGAGCAGTACTTC. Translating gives CASSQERAGREQYF.

CDR3 sequence reads: CASSPGQGEHGELFF. The CDR3 DNA sequence: TGCGCCAGCAGCCCGGGACAGGGTGAACACGGGGAGCTGTTTTTT. The chain uses TRBV5-1 and TRBJ2-2; the match to TRBD1 covers 9 bases. The CDR3 is made up of 15 amino acids. Per the germline V gene, CDR1 is SGHRS and CDR2 is YFSETQ. V lost 4 bases to trimming and J lost 7 bases; unmatched junction nucleotides: 8.

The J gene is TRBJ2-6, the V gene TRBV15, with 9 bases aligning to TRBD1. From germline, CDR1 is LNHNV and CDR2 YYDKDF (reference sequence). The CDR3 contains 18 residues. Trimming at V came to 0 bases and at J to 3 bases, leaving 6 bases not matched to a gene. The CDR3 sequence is CATSREGQGNFGANVLTF. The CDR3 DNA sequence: TGTGCCACCAGCAGAGAGGGACAGGGAAACTTTGGGGCCAACGTCCTGACTTTC.

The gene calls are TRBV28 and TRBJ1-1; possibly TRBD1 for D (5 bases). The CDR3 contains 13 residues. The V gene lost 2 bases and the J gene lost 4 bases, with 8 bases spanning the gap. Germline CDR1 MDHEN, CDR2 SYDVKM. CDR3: CASSLGARTEAFF. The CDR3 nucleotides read TGTGCCAGCAGTTTAGGGGCACGCACTGAAGCTTTCTTT.

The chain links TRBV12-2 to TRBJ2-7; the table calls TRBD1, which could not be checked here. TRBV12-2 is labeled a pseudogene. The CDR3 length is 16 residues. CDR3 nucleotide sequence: TGTGCAAGTCGCTTAGCTAGGGACAGGGGCCCCTACGAGCAGTACGTC. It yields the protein CASRLARDRGPYEQYV.

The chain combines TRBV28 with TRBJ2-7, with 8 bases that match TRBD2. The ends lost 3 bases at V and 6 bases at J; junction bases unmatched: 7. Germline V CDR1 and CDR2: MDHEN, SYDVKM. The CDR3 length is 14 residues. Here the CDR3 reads CASSFAGGVSEQYF. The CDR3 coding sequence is TGTGCCAGCAGTTTTGCGGGGGGCGTCTCCGAGCAGTACTTC.

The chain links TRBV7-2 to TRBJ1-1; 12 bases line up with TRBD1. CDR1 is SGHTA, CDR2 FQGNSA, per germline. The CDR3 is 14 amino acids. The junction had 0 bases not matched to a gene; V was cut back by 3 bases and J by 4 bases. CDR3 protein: CASSLGQGATEAFF. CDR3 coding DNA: TGTGCCAGCAGCTTGGGACAGGGGGCCACTGAAGCTTTCTTT.

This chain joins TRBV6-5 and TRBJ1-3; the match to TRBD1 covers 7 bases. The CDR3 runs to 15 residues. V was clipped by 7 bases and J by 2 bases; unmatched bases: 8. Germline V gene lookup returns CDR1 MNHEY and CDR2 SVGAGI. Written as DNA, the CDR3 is TGTGCCAGCAAGTACGACAGGGCGGCTGGAAACACCATATATTTT. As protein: CASKYDRAAGNTIYF.

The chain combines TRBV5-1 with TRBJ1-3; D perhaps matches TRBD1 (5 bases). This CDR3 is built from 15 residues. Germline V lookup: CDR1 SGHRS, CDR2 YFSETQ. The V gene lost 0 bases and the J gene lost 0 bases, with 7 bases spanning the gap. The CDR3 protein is CASSLDRLSGNTIYF. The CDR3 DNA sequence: TGCGCCAGCAGCTTGGACAGGCTCTCTGGAAACACCATATATTTT. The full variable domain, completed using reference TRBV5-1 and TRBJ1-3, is KAGVTQTPRYLIKTRGQQVTLSCSPISGHRSVSWYQQTPGQGLQFLFEYFSETQRNKGNFPGRFSGRQFSNSRSEMNVSTLELGDSALYLCASSLDRLSGNTIYFGEGSWLTVV.

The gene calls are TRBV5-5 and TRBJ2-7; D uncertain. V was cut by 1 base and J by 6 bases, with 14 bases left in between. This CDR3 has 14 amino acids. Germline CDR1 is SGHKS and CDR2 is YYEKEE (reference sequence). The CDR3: CASSLNGPFGEQYV. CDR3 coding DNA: TGTGCCAGCAGCTTGAATGGCCCGTTTGGCGAGCAGTACGTC.

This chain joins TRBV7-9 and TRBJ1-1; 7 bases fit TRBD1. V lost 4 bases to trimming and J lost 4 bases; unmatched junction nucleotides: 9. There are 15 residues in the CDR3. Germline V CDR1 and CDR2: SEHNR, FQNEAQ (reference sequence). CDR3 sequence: CASSSLTGSGTEAFF. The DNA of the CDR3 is TGTGCCAGCAGCTCGTTGACAGGGTCCGGCACTGAAGCTTTCTTT.

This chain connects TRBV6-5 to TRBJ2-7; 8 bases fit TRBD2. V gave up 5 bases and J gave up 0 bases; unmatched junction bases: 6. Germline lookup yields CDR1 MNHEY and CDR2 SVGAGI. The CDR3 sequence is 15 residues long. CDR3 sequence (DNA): TGTGCCAGCAGTCCCGTTACTAGCGGCTCCTACGAGCAGTACTTC. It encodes CASSPVTSGSYEQYF.

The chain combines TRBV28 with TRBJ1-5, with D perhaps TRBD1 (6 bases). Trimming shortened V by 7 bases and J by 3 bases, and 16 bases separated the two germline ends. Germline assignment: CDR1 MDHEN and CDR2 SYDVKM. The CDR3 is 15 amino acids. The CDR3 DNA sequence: TGTGCCAGCAAATCAGGGCAGGGGTACAATCAGCCCCAGCATTTT. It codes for CASKSGQGYNQPQHF.

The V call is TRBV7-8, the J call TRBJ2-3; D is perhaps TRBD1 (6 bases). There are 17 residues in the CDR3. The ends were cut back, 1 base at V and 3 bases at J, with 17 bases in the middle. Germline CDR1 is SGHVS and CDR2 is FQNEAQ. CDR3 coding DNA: TGTGCCAGCAGCTTAGTTAGACAGGCGAGTCGGACAGATACGCAGTATTTT. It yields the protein CASSLVRQASRTDTQYF.

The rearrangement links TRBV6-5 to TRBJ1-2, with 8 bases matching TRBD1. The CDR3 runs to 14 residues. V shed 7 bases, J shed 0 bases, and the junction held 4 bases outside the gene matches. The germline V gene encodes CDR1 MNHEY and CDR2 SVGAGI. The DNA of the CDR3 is TGTGCCAGCACGGACAGGGCAGCTAACTATGGCTACACCTTC. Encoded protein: CASTDRAANYGYTF.

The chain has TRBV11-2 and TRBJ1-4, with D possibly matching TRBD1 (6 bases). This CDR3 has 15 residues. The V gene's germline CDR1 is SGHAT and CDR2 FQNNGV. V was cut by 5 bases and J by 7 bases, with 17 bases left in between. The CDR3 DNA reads TGTGCCAGCAGCCCCTCACACAGGGTTGGTGAAAAACTGTTTTTT. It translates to CASSPSHRVGEKLFF.

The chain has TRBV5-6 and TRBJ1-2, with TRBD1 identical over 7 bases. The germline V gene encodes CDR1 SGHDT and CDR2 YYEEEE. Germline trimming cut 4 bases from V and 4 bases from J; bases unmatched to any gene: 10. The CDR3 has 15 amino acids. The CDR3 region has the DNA TGTGCCAGCAGCATATGGACAGGAGGGGGCTATGGCTACACCTTC. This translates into CASSIWTGGGYGYTF. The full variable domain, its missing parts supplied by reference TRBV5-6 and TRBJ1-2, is DAGVTQSPTHLIKTRGQQVTLRCSPKSGHDTVSWYQQALGQGPQFIFQYYEEEERQRGNFPDRFSGHQFPNYSSELNVNALLLGDSALYLCASSIWTGGGYGYTFGSGTRLTVV.